This T cell receptor (beta chain) originates from a study of cytomegalovirus exposure and HLA in healthy donors. With respect to this clone: Its target is not known.

PCR used 60 Vbeta primers and 13 Jbeta primers. Authors' processing steps: Some 10 million shared chains were among the roughly 80 million unique TCR beta chains that a later analysis counted. Here immunoSEQ multiplex PCR was the method, and the copy in TCRdb shows in-frame clones only, minus some. The V and J calls and clone size were taken over from that table, and D and trimming were inferred from the DNA. This table has approximately 160,000 clones, around three quarters appearing once. Study outcomes and limitations: Rarity marked most TCR sequences, yet some public TCRs occurred in many donors. In a later analysis, TCR beta V- and J-gene trimming showed a link to a missense DCLRE1C variant.

The source is a woman in her forties or fifties in good health and CMV-seropositive. Sequencing input: PBMCs.

The CDR3: CASSLGHQSIQETQYF. The CDR3, as DNA: TGTGCCAGCAGTTTAGGACATCAATCTATCCAAGAGACCCAGTACTTC. The chain links TRBV5-6 to TRBJ2-5, with D perhaps matching TRBD1 (5 bases). The V end was cut by 5 bases, the J end by 1 base, with 18 bases between. The CDR3 runs to 16 residues. Germline CDR1 and CDR2: SGHDT and YYEEEE.